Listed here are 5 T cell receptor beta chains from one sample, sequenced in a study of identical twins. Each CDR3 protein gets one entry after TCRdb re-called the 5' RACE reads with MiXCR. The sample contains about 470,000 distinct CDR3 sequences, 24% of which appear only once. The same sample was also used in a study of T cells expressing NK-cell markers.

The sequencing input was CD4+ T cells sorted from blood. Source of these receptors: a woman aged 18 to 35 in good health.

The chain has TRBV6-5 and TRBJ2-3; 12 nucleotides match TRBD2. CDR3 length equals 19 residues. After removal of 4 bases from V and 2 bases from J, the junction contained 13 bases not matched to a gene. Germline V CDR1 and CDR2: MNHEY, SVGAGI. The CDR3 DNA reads TGTGCCAGCAGTTGGCCCACTAGCGGGGGGACGAGCCTCACAGATACGCAGTATTTT. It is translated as CASSWPTSGGTSLTDTQYF.

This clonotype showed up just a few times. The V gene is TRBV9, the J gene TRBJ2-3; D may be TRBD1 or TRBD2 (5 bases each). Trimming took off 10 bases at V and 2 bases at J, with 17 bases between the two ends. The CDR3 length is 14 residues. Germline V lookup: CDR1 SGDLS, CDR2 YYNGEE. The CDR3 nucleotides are TGTGCCTCCTCGGGGCTCCAAACCACAGATACGCAGTATTTT. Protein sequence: CASSGLQTTDTQYF.

The CDR3 loop reads CASSRKMSGGASHQETQYF. CDR3 coding DNA: TGTGCCAGCAGTCGAAAGATGAGCGGTGGGGCTAGCCACCAAGAGACCCAGTACTTC. The chain has TRBV3-1 and TRBJ2-5; either TRBD1 or TRBD2 may supply D (5 bases each). V was pared by 6 bases and J by 0 bases, with 26 bases between. Germline V gene lookup returns CDR1 LGHDT and CDR2 YNNKEL (reference sequence). This CDR3 comprises 19 residues.

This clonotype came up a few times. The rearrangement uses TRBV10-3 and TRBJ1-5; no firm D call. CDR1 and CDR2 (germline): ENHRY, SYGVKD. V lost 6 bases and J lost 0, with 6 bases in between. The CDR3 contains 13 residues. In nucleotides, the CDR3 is TGTGCCATCAGGGAAAATAGCAATCAGCCCCAGCATTTT. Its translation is CAIRENSNQPQHF.

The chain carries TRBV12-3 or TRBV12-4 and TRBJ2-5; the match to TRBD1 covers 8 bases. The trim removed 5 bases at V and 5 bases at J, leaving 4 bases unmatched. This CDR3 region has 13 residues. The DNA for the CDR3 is TGTGCCAGCAGTGGACAGGGAGGTGAGACCCAGTACTTC. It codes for CASSGQGGETQYF.